A single sample is the source of the 17 T cell receptor beta chains below, sequenced in a study of cytomegalovirus exposure and HLA in healthy donors. The PCR contained 60 Vbeta and 13 Jbeta primers. Data came from immunoSEQ multiplex PCR; TCRdb stores just in-frame clones and leaves some out. The sample contains roughly 130,000 clones, more than 8% of which appear only once. The sequenced sample consisted of PBMCs. These TCRs come from a man aged 35 to 55 in good health and CMV-seronegative.

This clone was seen only a few times. This rearrangement joins TRBV27 to TRBJ2-7; D might be TRBD2 (5 bases). Trimming shortened V by 2 bases and J by 0 bases, and 8 bases separated the two germline ends. The germline gives CDR1 MNHEY, CDR2 SMNVEV (reference sequence). The CDR3 is 14 amino acids. Here the CDR3 reads CASSLAGYSYEQYF. The CDR3 region has the DNA TGTGCCAGCAGTTTAGCGGGTTACTCCTACGAGCAGTACTTC.

V usage is TRBV5-4 and J usage is TRBJ2-5, with 14 bases matching TRBD2. V trimming: 1 base; J trimming: 2 bases; junction bases outside the gene matches: 4. The germline CDR1 and CDR2 sequences are SGHNT and YYREEE (reference sequence). This CDR3 is built from 17 residues. The CDR3 loop reads CASSLFRTSGGQETQYF. CDR3 DNA: TGTGCCAGCAGCTTGTTTCGGACTAGCGGGGGGCAAGAGACCCAGTACTTC.

This clone showed up just a few times. The J gene is TRBJ1-3, the V gene TRBV13, with D perhaps matching TRBD1 (6 bases). The germline CDR1 and CDR2 sequences are PRHDT and FYEKMQ (reference sequence). V lost 3 bases to trimming and J lost 4 bases, with 22 bases between them. CDR3 size: 18 residues. CDR3 residues: CASSLREAGGAKGNTIYF. The CDR3 DNA sequence: TGTGCCAGCAGCTTGCGGGAGGCGGGGGGCGCAAAAGGAAACACCATATATTTT.

The genes are TRBV9 and TRBJ2-2, with a tentative D call TRBD1 (5 bases). The CDR3 has 17 amino acids. CDR1 SGDLS and CDR2 YYNGEE come from the germline V gene. The V gene lost 2 bases and the J gene lost 3 bases, with 17 bases spanning the gap. DNA of the CDR3: TGTGCCAGCAGCGTGGACATTGAAGGACCTCACACCGGGGAGCTGTTTTTT. It specifies CASSVDIEGPHTGELFF.

This clone was seen a handful of times. The chain uses TRBV9 and TRBJ1-6; TRBD1 matches at 11 bases. Germline V gives CDR1 SGDLS, CDR2 YYNGEE. V lost 2 bases to trimming and J lost 4 bases; unmatched junction nucleotides: 2. The CDR3 totals 16 residues. The CDR3 loop reads CASSVGTGGYNSPLHF. In nucleotides, the CDR3 is TGTGCCAGCAGCGTTGGGACAGGGGGATATAATTCACCCCTCCACTTT.

For the CDR3, the DNA is TGCGCCAGCAGCTTGGTTCAGGGCAACAATGAGCAGTTCTTC. Its translation is CASSLVQGNNEQFF. The J gene is TRBJ2-1, the V gene TRBV5-1; maybe TRBD1 (5 bases). Trimming removed 0 bases from V and 5 bases from J, with 9 bases in between. The CDR3 covers 14 residues. Germline V gene sequence: CDR1 SGHRS, CDR2 YFSETQ.

This clone was seen a few times. The genes are TRBV9 and TRBJ2-5; 10 bases align to TRBD2. The germline gives CDR1 SGDLS, CDR2 YYNGEE. There are 18 residues in the CDR3. The V and J ends lost 4 bases and 5 bases, in that order; junction bases with no gene match: 17. The CDR3 protein is CASSPQASGGPEVETQYF. The CDR3 coding sequence is TGTGCCAGCAGCCCGCAGGCTAGCGGGGGCCCTGAGGTGGAGACCCAGTACTTC.

The rearrangement joins TRBV6-5 to TRBJ1-4, with 10 positions matching TRBD1. With V trimmed by 2 bases and J by 7 bases, 4 bases remained unmatched. Germline V CDR1 and CDR2: MNHEY, SVGAGI. This CDR3 has 15 residues. CDR3 DNA sequence: TGTGCCAGCAGTTACGGGACAGGGGTGGGTGAAAAACTGTTTTTT. As protein: CASSYGTGVGEKLFF.

This clone was detected a few times. The chain employs TRBV19 and TRBJ1-5; D unclear. The germline V gene encodes CDR1 LNHDA and CDR2 SQIVND (reference sequence). Trimming left V 2 bases short and J 9 bases short, with 14 bases between. The CDR3 covers 14 residues. The CDR3 here is CASSIRGTHAPQHF. The CDR3 DNA is TGTGCCAGTAGTATACGAGGTACCCACGCGCCCCAGCATTTT.

The chain couples TRBV7-9 to TRBJ2-3; D perhaps matches TRBD1 (6 bases). CDR1 and CDR2 (germline): SEHNR, FQNEAQ (reference sequence). V dropped 5 bases and J dropped 1 base, with 10 bases sitting between them. This CDR3 contains 14 residues. The CDR3, as DNA: TGTGCCAGCAGCCTTTGGACAGGCACAGATACGCAGTATTTT. It yields the protein CASSLWTGTDTQYF. Variable domain in full (rest from reference TRBV7-9 and TRBJ2-3): DTGVSQNPRHKITKRGQNVTFRCDPISEHNRLYWYRQTLGQGPEFLTYFQNEAQLEKSRLLSDRFSAERPKGSFSTLEIQRTEQGDSAMYLCASSLWTGTDTQYFGPGTRLTVL.

This clone showed up just once. J is TRBJ2-5 and V is TRBV5-8; the D gene is possibly TRBD2 (7 bases). V was trimmed by 2 bases and J by 10 bases, leaving 18 bases between them. This CDR3 is built from 14 residues. Germline assignment: CDR1 SGHTS and CDR2 YDEGEE. DNA for the CDR3: TGTGCCAGCAGCTTAACGGGGGGCCCGACGGGCCAGTACTTC. Translating gives CASSLTGGPTGQYF.

The rearrangement joins TRBV19 to TRBJ1-2, with unresolved D. V lost 6 bases and J 4 bases, leaving 9 bases between the germline ends. The CDR3 covers 12 residues. Per germline, CDR1 LNHDA and CDR2 SQIVND (reference sequence). CDR3 nucleotides: TGTGCCAGTAGGAGTCAAGCCTATGGCTACACCTTC. It translates to CASRSQAYGYTF.

Only a few counts were recorded for this clone. The V gene is TRBV19, the J gene TRBJ2-7; 8 bases align to TRBD1. Germline values: CDR1 LNHDA, CDR2 SQIVND (reference sequence). V shed 8 bases, J shed 5 bases, and the junction held 5 bases outside the gene matches. This CDR3 is built from 12 residues. The CDR3 region is CASQGALDEQYF. In DNA, the CDR3 is TGTGCCAGTCAGGGGGCGCTCGACGAGCAGTACTTC.

Only a few counts were recorded for this clone. The chain joins TRBV6-1 to TRBJ2-5, with TRBD2 matching over 9 bases. This CDR3 is 15 amino acids long. V gave up 3 bases and J gave up 1 base; unmatched junction bases: 3. Germline-derived CDR1 and CDR2 are MNHNS and SASEGT. CDR3 loop: CASSDLAGIQETQYF. CDR3 nucleotide sequence: TGTGCCAGCAGTGACCTAGCGGGAATCCAAGAGACCCAGTACTTC.

For the CDR3, the DNA is TGCGCCAGCGGGGGGTACACAGATACGCAGTATTTT. This codes for CASGGYTDTQYF. The V and J genes are TRBV5-1 and TRBJ2-3, with D maybe TRBD2 (6 bases). V gave up 7 bases and J gave up 2 bases, with 8 bases separating them. CDR3 size: 12 residues. Germline V gene lookup returns CDR1 SGHRS and CDR2 YFSETQ.

This clone was counted between two and nine times. The CDR3, as DNA: TGCAGCGTAAGACTAGCGAGCTACAATGAGCAGTTCTTC. This translates into CSVRLASYNEQFF. V and J are TRBV29-1 and TRBJ2-1; 8 bases line up with TRBD2. After removal of 6 bases from V and 3 bases from J, the junction contained 4 bases not matched to a gene. Per germline, CDR1 SQVTM and CDR2 ANQGSEA. The CDR3 consists of 13 residues.

This sequence joins TRBV18 and TRBJ1-2, with D possibly being TRBD1 (5 bases). V was cut by 3 bases and J by 1 base, with 9 bases left in between. The germline V gene has CDR1 KGHSH and CDR2 LQKENI. The CDR3 is 14 residues long. The CDR3 spells CASSPLQGNYGYTF. For the CDR3, the DNA is TGTGCCAGCTCACCGCTTCAGGGTAACTATGGCTACACCTTC. Looking up the rest from reference TRBV18 and TRBJ1-2 gives the full variable domain: NAGVMQNPRHLVRRRGQEARLRCSPMKGHSHVYWYRQLPEEGLKFMVYLQKENIIDESGMPKERFSAEFPKEGPSILRIQQVVRGDSAAYFCASSPLQGNYGYTFGSGTRLTVV.